Listed here are 27 T cell receptor beta chains from one sample, sequenced in a study of cytomegalovirus exposure and HLA in healthy donors. PCR primers comprised 60 Vbeta and 13 Jbeta primers. Only in-frame clones appear in the TCRdb table, and some are missing; sequencing was by immunoSEQ multiplex PCR. The sample lists approximately 140,000 clones, more than 75% occurring once. The sequenced material came from PBMCs. Receptor source: a male donor in good health and CMV-seronegative.

This clone was observed a few times. The CDR3 region has the DNA TGTGCCAGCAGCTTAGCGCTGGCAGGGCGGCCCGAGCAGTACTTC. Protein: CASSLALAGRPEQYF. The genes are TRBV7-9 and TRBJ2-7, with D tentatively TRBD1 (5 bases). Between the trimmed V and J ends, which lost 0 bases and 6 bases, there was a span of 15 bases. Germline lookup yields CDR1 SEHNR and CDR2 FQNEAQ (reference sequence). The CDR3 totals 15 residues.

The chain uses TRBV30 and TRBJ2-5; D not resolved. V lost 2 bases and J lost 2, with 18 bases in between. CDR1 is GTSNPN and CDR2 is SVGIG in the germline V gene (reference sequence). The CDR3 is 16 amino acids. CDR3: CAWSLKEILGQETQYF. DNA for the CDR3: TGTGCCTGGAGTCTTAAAGAAATCCTCGGGCAAGAGACCCAGTACTTC.

The chain couples TRBV7-6 to TRBJ1-3, with D maybe TRBD1 (6 bases). Germline V gene sequence: CDR1 SGHVS, CDR2 FNYEAQ. V was trimmed by 1 base and J by 3 bases, leaving 13 bases between them. The CDR3 length is 16 residues. The CDR3 reads CASSLGGGARGNTIYF. For the CDR3, the DNA is TGTGCCAGCAGCTTAGGAGGGGGGGCGCGTGGAAACACCATATATTTT.

V usage is TRBV7-2 and J usage is TRBJ1-2; a possible D gene is TRBD1 (5 bases). Germline CDR1 is SGHTA and CDR2 is FQGNSA. This CDR3 is built from 14 residues. Trimming stripped 1 base from V and 5 bases from J, with 11 bases between. The CDR3 region has the DNA TGTGCCAGCAGCTTAGGGGGCAGTCAGTATGGCTACACCTTC. Protein product: CASSLGGSQYGYTF.

The chain couples TRBV4-1 to TRBJ2-7; 11 bases match TRBD2. V shed 1 base, J shed 3 bases, and the junction held 2 bases outside the gene matches. Germline loops: CDR1 MGHRA, CDR2 YSYEKL. The CDR3 has 15 residues. DNA for the CDR3: TGCGCCAGCAGCCAAGGGCTAGCGGGGGGCTACGAGCAGTACTTC. This codes for CASSQGLAGGYEQYF.

The chain employs TRBV13 and TRBJ1-1; TRBD1 aligns across 10 bases. This CDR3 has 17 residues. The ends lost 4 bases at V and 2 bases at J; junction bases unmatched: 10. CDR1 PRHDT and CDR2 FYEKMQ come from the germline V gene (reference sequence). The CDR3 reads CASSSTGGADLNTEAFF. The CDR3 coding sequence is TGTGCCAGCAGCTCGACAGGGGGCGCCGATCTTAACACTGAAGCTTTCTTT.

This chain links TRBV7-8 with TRBJ1-1; no clear D gene. V gave up 1 base and J gave up 6 bases, with 9 bases separating them. Germline values: CDR1 SGHVS, CDR2 FQNEAQ. The CDR3 is 13 residues long. CDR3 sequence reads: CASSLVNTPEAFF. DNA of the CDR3: TGTGCCAGCAGCTTAGTTAACACCCCTGAAGCTTTCTTT.

V and J are TRBV19 and TRBJ1-3; no clear D. The V end lost 6 bases, the J end lost 0 bases, and 9 bases lay between the germline ends. The germline V gene has CDR1 LNHDA and CDR2 SQIVND (reference sequence). This CDR3 is 14 amino acids long. The CDR3 region has the DNA TGTGCCAGTAGCCTCAGATTCTCTGGAAACACCATATATTTT. Amino acid sequence: CASSLRFSGNTIYF.

V is TRBV28 and J is TRBJ2-7, with TRBD1 matching over 8 bases. With V trimmed by 7 bases and J by 0 bases, 8 bases remained unmatched. This CDR3 region has 15 residues. The germline CDR1 and CDR2 sequences are MDHEN and SYDVKM. CDR3 sequence: CASTYLTGGSYEQYF. The DNA for the CDR3 is TGTGCCAGCACCTACTTAACAGGGGGCTCCTACGAGCAGTACTTC.

The chain joins TRBV19 to TRBJ1-5; tentatively, D is TRBD1 (5 bases). Trimming stripped 7 bases from V and 7 bases from J, with 20 bases between. The CDR3 extends over 15 amino acids. Germline V gene sequence: CDR1 LNHDA, CDR2 SQIVND (reference sequence). The CDR3 DNA is TGTGCCAGTATGGCGATATATCAGGGATCGCAGCCCCAGCATTTT. It specifies CASMAIYQGSQPQHF.

J is TRBJ2-4 and V is TRBV4-1, with 7 bases matching TRBD2. The CDR3 sequence is 15 residues long. Germline V gene sequence: CDR1 MGHRA, CDR2 YSYEKL. Germline trimming cut 1 base from V and 0 bases from J; bases unmatched to any gene: 0. DNA for the CDR3: TGCGCCAGCAGCCAAGGGGAGGGAGCCAAAAACATTCAGTACTTC. Translation gives CASSQGEGAKNIQYF.

This clone was found once. The rearrangement uses TRBV2 and TRBJ2-2; D unresolved. Trimming took 8 bases from V and 3 from J, leaving 19 bases between them. Germline V gives CDR1 SNHLY, CDR2 FYNNEI. The CDR3 sequence is 16 residues long. Here the CDR3 DNA reads TGTGCCAGCCTTTGGAGTCCCAACCCATACACCGGGGAGCTGTTTTTT. It yields the protein CASLWSPNPYTGELFF.

The chain joins TRBV4-3 to TRBJ2-7; maybe TRBD1 (5 bases). The CDR3 is 15 amino acids. The V and J ends lost 4 bases and 0 bases respectively, with 13 bases between them. The germline CDR1 and CDR2 sequences are LGHNA and YSLEER. The CDR3 DNA sequence: TGCGCCAGCAGCCTAAATGGGGCAGCCTCCTACGAGCAGTACTTC. As protein: CASSLNGAASYEQYF.

The rearrangement links TRBV7-9 to TRBJ1-6; no firm D call. From germline, CDR1 is SEHNR and CDR2 FQNEAQ (reference sequence). Trimming shortened V by 8 bases and J by 10 bases, and 15 bases separated the two germline ends. This CDR3 region has 13 residues. The CDR3 DNA reads TGTGCCAGCGCATACGAGGGAAAGTCACCCCTCCACTTT. Its translation: CASAYEGKSPLHF. The whole variable domain, filled in from reference TRBV7-9 and TRBJ1-6, reads DTGVSQNPRHKITKRGQNVTFRCDPISEHNRLYWYRQTLGQGPEFLTYFQNEAQLEKSRLLSDRFSAERPKGSFSTLEIQRTEQGDSAMYLCASAYEGKSPLHFGNGTRLTVT.

V gene TRBV27 combines with J gene TRBJ2-3; 11 nucleotides line up with TRBD2. The trim removed 3 bases at V and 2 bases at J, leaving 7 bases unmatched. CDR1 and CDR2 (germline): MNHEY, SMNVEV (reference sequence). CDR3 length: 17 residues. CDR3 nucleotide sequence: TGTGCCAGCAGTTTCCTCCTAGCGGGGGGATCCACAGATACGCAGTATTTT. Protein product: CASSFLLAGGSTDTQYF.

This clone was seen once. This chain links TRBV27 with TRBJ2-1; D uncertain. CDR1 is MNHEY, CDR2 SMNVEV, per germline (reference sequence). V was cut by 5 bases and J by 0 bases, with 14 bases left in between. The CDR3 covers 16 residues. In nucleotides, the CDR3 is TGTGCCAGCAGTCCCGCCTTGGGCTCCTCCTACAATGAGCAGTTCTTC. Amino acid sequence: CASSPALGSSYNEQFF.

The count of this clone is one. This sample includes further DNA sequences coding for the same CDR3. The chain couples TRBV30 to TRBJ1-1, with no clear D. The germline CDR1 and CDR2 sequences are GTSNPN and SVGIG (reference sequence). The CDR3 is 13 amino acids. Trimming cost V 0 bases and J 2 bases, with 7 bases left between them. CDR3 sequence reads: CAWSVSVNTEAFF. In DNA, the CDR3 is TGTGCCTGGAGTGTATCCGTCAACACTGAAGCTTTCTTT.

This rearrangement joins TRBV30 to TRBJ2-1; D might be TRBD2 (6 bases). Germline CDR1 reads GTSNPN; CDR2 reads SVGIG (reference sequence). Between the trimmed V and J ends, which lost 3 bases and 0 bases, there was a span of 9 bases. The CDR3 sequence is 14 residues long. In DNA form, the CDR3 reads TGTGCCTGGAGGGGCGGGGCCTCCTACAATGAGCAGTTCTTC. This gives the protein CAWRGGASYNEQFF.

The J gene is TRBJ2-7, the V gene TRBV5-1; TRBD1 matches 10 bases. Germline trimming cut 0 bases from V and 2 bases from J; bases unmatched to any gene: 2. The CDR3 length is 15 residues. CDR1 and CDR2 (germline): SGHRS, YFSETQ. CDR3 protein: CASSLEGTGAYEQYF. CDR3 DNA: TGCGCCAGCAGCTTGGAGGGGACAGGGGCCTACGAGCAGTACTTC.

The rearrangement joins TRBV7-6 to TRBJ1-4; D not resolved. The germline CDR1 and CDR2 sequences are SGHVS and FNYEAQ. The ends were cut back, 2 bases at V and 3 bases at J, with 13 bases in the middle. There are 16 residues in the CDR3. CDR3 sequence: CASSLTSGSSNEKLFF. In DNA, the CDR3 is TGTGCCAGCAGCTTAACCTCGGGGTCCTCTAATGAAAAACTGTTTTTT.

In its sample, this clone was seen a few times. The chain is built from TRBV5-1 and TRBJ2-3; 8 positions match TRBD2. CDR1 is SGHRS and CDR2 is YFSETQ in the germline V gene. Trimming cost V 4 bases and J 0 bases; bases outside gene matches: 10. The CDR3 has 17 residues. In nucleotides, the CDR3 is TGCGCCAGCAGCCTCGGAACCGGGGGGGCTAGCACAGATACGCAGTATTTT. This sequence encodes CASSLGTGGASTDTQYF.

The chain has TRBV18 and TRBJ2-3; the match to TRBD2 covers 9 bases. The J segment lost 4 bases and the V segment lost 1 base, leaving 3 bases of the junction unmatched. Germline CDR1 and CDR2: KGHSH and LQKENI. This CDR3 comprises 15 residues. The CDR3 DNA reads TGTGCCAGCTCACCACGGGGACTAGCAGCAGATACGCAGTATTTT. Its protein is CASSPRGLAADTQYF.

This sequence joins TRBV2 and TRBJ1-3, with a tentative D call TRBD1 (6 bases). CDR3 length: 13 residues. Per germline, CDR1 SNHLY and CDR2 FYNNEI. V was shortened by 7 bases and J by 2 bases, with 9 bases between the two germline ends. Here the CDR3 DNA reads TGTGCCAGCACCAGGACAGCTGGAAACACCATATATTTT. Its translation: CASTRTAGNTIYF.

The rearrangement uses TRBV5-1 and TRBJ2-2; 8 bases agree with TRBD2. This CDR3 has 15 amino acids. V lost 3 bases to trimming and J lost 6 bases; unmatched junction nucleotides: 7. Per germline, CDR1 SGHRS and CDR2 YFSETQ. CDR3 loop: CASSSGGAPAGELFF. DNA of the CDR3: TGCGCCAGCAGCTCGGGGGGGGCCCCTGCCGGGGAGCTGTTTTTT.

The chain joins TRBV5-1 to TRBJ2-3; 8 nucleotides match TRBD2. The CDR3 is made up of 15 amino acids. Germline V gene lookup returns CDR1 SGHRS and CDR2 YFSETQ. Trimming cost V 6 bases and J 6 bases; bases outside gene matches: 12. The chain's CDR3 is CASTREGARGDTQYF. The CDR3 nucleotides are TGCGCCAGCACTCGGGAGGGCGCTCGAGGGGATACGCAGTATTTT.

J is TRBJ2-7 and V is TRBV18; TRBD1 is a possible D gene (5 bases). This CDR3 has 15 amino acids. Trimming removed 3 bases at V and 1 base at J, with 13 bases between. Germline assignment: CDR1 KGHSH and CDR2 LQKENI. The CDR3 protein is CASSPLQEGSYEQYF. In nucleotides, the CDR3 is TGTGCCAGCTCACCCCTACAGGAAGGATCCTACGAGCAGTACTTC.

This chain joins TRBV5-4 and TRBJ1-1; 8 bases line up with TRBD1. In germline, CDR1 is SGHNT, CDR2 YYREEE (reference sequence). The CDR3 length is 15 residues. V lost 5 bases to trimming and J lost 1 base; unmatched junction nucleotides: 7. The CDR3 is CASSYIDRGNTEAFF. The CDR3 bases are TGTGCCAGCAGTTACATCGACAGGGGGAACACTGAAGCTTTCTTT.